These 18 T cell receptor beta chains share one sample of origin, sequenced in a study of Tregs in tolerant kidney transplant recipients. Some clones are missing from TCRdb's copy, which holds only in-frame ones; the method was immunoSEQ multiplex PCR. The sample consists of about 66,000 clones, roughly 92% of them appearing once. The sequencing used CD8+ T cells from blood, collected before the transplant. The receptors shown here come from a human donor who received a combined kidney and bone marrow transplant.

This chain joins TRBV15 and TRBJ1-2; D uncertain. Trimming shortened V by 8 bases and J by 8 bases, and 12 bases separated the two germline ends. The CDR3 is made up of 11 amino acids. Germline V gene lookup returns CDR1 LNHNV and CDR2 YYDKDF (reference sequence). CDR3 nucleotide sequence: TGTGCCACCCTGGGGAGCGGCGGCTACACCTTC. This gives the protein CATLGSGGYTF.

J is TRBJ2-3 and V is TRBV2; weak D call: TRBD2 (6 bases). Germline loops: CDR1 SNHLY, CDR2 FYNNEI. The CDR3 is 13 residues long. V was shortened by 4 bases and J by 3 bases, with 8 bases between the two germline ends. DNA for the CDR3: TGTGCCAGCAGTGGACTAGTAACAGATACGCAGTATTTT. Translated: CASSGLVTDTQYF.

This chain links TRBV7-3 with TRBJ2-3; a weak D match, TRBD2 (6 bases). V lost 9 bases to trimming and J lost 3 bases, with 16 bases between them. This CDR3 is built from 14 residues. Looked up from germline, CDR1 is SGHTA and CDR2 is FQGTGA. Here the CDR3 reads CARSKVGGTDTQYF. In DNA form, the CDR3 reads TGTGCCAGATCCAAGGTGGGGGGTACAGATACGCAGTATTTT.

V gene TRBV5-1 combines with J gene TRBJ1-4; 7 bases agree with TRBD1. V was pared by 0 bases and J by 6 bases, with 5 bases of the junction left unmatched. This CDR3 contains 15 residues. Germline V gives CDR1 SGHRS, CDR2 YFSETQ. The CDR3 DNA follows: TGCGCCAGCAGCTTGGGAGGGGGCTCTGATGAAAAACTGTTTTTT. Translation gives CASSLGGGSDEKLFF.

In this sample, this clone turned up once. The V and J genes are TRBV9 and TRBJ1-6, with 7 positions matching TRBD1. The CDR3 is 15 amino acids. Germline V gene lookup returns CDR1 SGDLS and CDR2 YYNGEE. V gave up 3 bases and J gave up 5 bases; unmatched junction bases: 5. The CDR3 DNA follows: TGTGCCAGCAGCGCAGGGACAGCCAATAATTCACCCCTCCACTTT. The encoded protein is CASSAGTANNSPLHF.

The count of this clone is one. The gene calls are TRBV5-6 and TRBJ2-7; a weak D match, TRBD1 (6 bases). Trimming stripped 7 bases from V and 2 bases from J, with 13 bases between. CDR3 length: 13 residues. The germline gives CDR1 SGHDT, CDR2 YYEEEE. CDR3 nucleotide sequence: TGTGCCAGCGGCCCTGGGACAACCTACGAGCAGTACTTC. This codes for CASGPGTTYEQYF.

CDR3 region: CASSFRGESYEQYF. The CDR3 DNA sequence: TGTGCCAGCAGTTTCCGGGGAGAATCCTACGAGCAGTACTTC. The J gene is TRBJ2-5, the V gene TRBV27; D possibly corresponds to TRBD2 (5 bases). Gene TRBJ2-7 matches the end of the DNA better, so the J call may be wrong. Germline CDR1 and CDR2: MNHEY and SMNVEV (reference sequence). The CDR3 is 14 residues long.

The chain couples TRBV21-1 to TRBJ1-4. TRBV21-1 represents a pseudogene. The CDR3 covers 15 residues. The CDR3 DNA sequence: TGTGCCAGCAGCAAGGTCGGGGGGCGGAATGAAAAACTGTTTTTT. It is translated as CASSKVGGRNEKLFF.

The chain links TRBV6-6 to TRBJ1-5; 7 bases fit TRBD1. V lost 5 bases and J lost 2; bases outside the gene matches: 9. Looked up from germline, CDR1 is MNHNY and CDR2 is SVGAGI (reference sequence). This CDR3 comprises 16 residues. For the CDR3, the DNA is TGTGCCAGCAGTCCGACCGGGACAGCCGGCAATCAGCCCCAGCATTTT. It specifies CASSPTGTAGNQPQHF.

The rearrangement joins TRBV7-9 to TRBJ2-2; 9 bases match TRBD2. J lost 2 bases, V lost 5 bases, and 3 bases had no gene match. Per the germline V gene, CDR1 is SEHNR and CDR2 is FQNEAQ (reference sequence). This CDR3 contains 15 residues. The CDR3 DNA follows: TGTGCCAGCAGCCCTAGCGGGGTAAACACCGGGGAGCTGTTTTTT. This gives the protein CASSPSGVNTGELFF.

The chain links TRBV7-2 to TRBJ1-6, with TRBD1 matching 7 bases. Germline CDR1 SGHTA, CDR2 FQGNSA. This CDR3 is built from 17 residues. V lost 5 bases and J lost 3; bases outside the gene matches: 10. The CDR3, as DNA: TGTGCCAGCAGCCCTACCGACAGGGCCATCTATAATTCACCCCTCCACTTT. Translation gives CASSPTDRAIYNSPLHF.

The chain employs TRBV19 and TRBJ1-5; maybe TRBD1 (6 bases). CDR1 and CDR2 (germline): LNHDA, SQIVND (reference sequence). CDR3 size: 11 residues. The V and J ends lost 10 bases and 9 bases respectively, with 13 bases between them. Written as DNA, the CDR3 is TGTGCCACCTACGGCAGGGGGCCCCAGCATTTT. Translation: CATYGRGPQHF.

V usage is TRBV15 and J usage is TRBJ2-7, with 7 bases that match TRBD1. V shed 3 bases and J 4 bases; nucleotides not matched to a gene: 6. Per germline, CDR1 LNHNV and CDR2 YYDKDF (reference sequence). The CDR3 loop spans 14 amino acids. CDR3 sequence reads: CATSRDRHLYEQYF. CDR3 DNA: TGTGCCACCAGCAGGGACAGGCATCTTTACGAGCAGTACTTC.

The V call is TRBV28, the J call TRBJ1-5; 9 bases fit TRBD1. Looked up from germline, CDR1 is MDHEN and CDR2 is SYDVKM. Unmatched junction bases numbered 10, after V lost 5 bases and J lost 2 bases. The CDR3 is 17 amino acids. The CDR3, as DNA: TGTGCCAGCAGTCTCGGAACAGGGGGCCTGGGCAATCAGCCCCAGCATTTT. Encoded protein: CASSLGTGGLGNQPQHF.

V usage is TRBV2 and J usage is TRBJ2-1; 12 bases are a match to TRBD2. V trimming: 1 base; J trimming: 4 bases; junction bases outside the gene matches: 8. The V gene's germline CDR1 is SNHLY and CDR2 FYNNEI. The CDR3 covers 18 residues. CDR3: CASSEVPRLAGGYNEQFF. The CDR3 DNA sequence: TGTGCCAGCAGTGAAGTCCCCCGGCTAGCGGGAGGGTACAATGAGCAGTTCTTC.

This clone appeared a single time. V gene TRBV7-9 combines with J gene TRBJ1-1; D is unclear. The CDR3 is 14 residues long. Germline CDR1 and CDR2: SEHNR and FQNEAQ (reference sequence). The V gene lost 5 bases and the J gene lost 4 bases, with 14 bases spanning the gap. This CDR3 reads CASSPTRGGTEAFF. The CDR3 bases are TGTGCCAGCAGCCCCACAAGAGGCGGCACTGAAGCTTTCTTT.

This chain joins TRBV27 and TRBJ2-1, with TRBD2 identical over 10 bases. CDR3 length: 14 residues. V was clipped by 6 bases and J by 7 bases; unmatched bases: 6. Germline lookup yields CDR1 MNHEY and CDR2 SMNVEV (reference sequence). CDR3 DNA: TGTGCCAGCAGGCCAGCGGGGGGGATAAATGAGCAGTTCTTC. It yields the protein CASRPAGGINEQFF.

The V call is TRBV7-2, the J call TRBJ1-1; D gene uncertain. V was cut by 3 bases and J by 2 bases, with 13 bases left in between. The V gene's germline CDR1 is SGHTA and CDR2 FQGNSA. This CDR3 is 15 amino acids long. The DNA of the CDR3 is TGTGCCAGCAGCTTCAGGTTGGGGAGTAACACTGAAGCTTTCTTT. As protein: CASSFRLGSNTEAFF.